Here is one T cell receptor beta chain with its context. This receptor's antigen is unknown. There are no base qualities to consult, and no much larger clone falls within one base. The treatment or condition label on this specimen signifies: oral pan-JAK inhibitor, 5-10 mg twice daily. From alopecia areata patients, peripheral blood was collected along with lesional scalp punch biopsies. PBMCs were isolated by density centrifugation and stained for CD3, CD4 and CD8, and CD4+ and CD8+ T cells were sorted on a FACSAria. The library was built by means of the immunoSEQ multiplex PCR assay. RNA was extracted from all samples and reverse transcribed into cDNA as template for TCR sequencing. First-strand cDNA was synthesized with SuperScript III using a 2:1 mix of oligo-dT and random hexamers. A synthetic immune receptor repertoire was used to assess amplification bias, and residual bias was removed computationally. The study's processing was this. After raw reads were preprocessed to remove errors, the CDR3 was defined following IMGT conventions as running from the conserved cysteine to phenylalanine. Clonality was computed as 1 minus the Shannon entropy, with the entropy normalized by log2 of the number of productive unique TCRs. Whether each scalp clone was CD4 or CD8 was inferred by checking scalp TCRbeta sequences against the CD4 and CD8 repertoires from sorted blood. TCRdb retrieved this table from immuneACCESS and kept in-frame rearrangements only. Not all clones are present; in checked studies, unresolved V genes account for under half, and no reason is known for the remainder. That table furnishes V, J and clone size, whereas the DNA furnished D and trimming. The sample table lists 150,000 to 200,000 clones, approximately 50% of them with a count of one. 10% of the sample lies in the top ten.

This sample stems from a study of CD8+ T cells in alopecia areata (dated by TCRdb to 2016 to 2018). Regarding the complete study: The treated patients took part in an open-label pilot trial in which moderate-to-severe alopecia areata was treated with oral tofacitinib at 5 to 10 mg twice daily. Tofacitinib was given for 6 to 18 months, followed by 6 months of follow-up off drug to assess delayed response and recurrence. In treated patients, disease severity was measured using the SALT score, which gives the percentage of scalp surface area affected. To study T cell clonal expansion in alopecia areata, the researchers applied high-throughput TCRbeta sequencing to both the C3H/HeJ mouse model and human patients. On the human side, TCRbeta sequencing was run on scalp tissue and on sorted CD4+ and CD8+ peripheral blood T cells from healthy controls and from alopecia areata patients with either patchy or totalis/universalis disease. Biopsies were taken from tofacitinib-treated patients at baseline and at 4 and 24 weeks of treatment, and a later scalp biopsy was taken in several of the tofacitinib-treated patients. Clonality in the scalp was compared among normal scalp (n=4), patchy alopecia areata scalp (n=8), and alopecia totalis/universalis scalp (n=8). RNA was extracted with the PAXgene miRNA kit for fixed scalp, the miRNeasy kit for PBMCs, and the RNeasy kit for mouse skin. TCRbeta CDR3 regions were amplified by immunoSEQ multiplex PCR using 35 Vbeta forward and 13 Jbeta reverse primers. Study-wide conclusions, independent of this receptor: Compared with normal scalp, lesional scalp, particularly in alopecia totalis/universalis, had higher clonality and more expanded CD8+ clones, which suggests antigenic drive. Shared TCR sequences between patients were less evident than in mice, which may be partly attributable to HLA diversity in the patient population. Many expanded lesional clones were found to persist in scalp and blood during tofacitinib treatment, and relapse after treatment cessation may be partly explained by this persistence. Scalp clonality and the number of expanded CD8+ clones among the top 100 scalp clones were significantly decreased by tofacitinib. Because the treated cohort was small and had only one nonresponder, larger studies are needed to examine links between baseline CD8+ expansion and response. Scalp TCR repertoire analysis is complicated because resident alphabeta T cells in normal human skin are also sequenced, whereas mouse skin is dominated by gammadelta T cells.

V trim: 8 bases; J trim: 1 base; unmatched bases: 5. Reading the germline V gene gives CDR1 WSHSY and CDR2 SAAADI. Its CDR3 holds 15 amino acids, cysteine through phenylalanine. The sequence is cut down to CDR3 DNA, 45 bases in frame from base 1. This material consisted of CD8+ T cells sorted from blood, taken at roughly week 53, from a patient treated with tofacitinib. The sequence was obtained from a human donor with alopecia areata. Recombination connected TRBV10-2 to TRBJ2-6, and 7 junctional nucleotides match TRBD1. CDR3 sequence: CASGKQGSGANVLTF. The nucleotide sequence reads as follows: TGCGCCAGCGGAAAACAGGGGTCTGGGGCCAACGTCCTGACTTTC.